The 14 T cell receptor beta chains below come from one sample, sequenced in a study of spatial heterogeneity in lung cancer (dated by TCRdb to about 2019). What this sample's time point label stands for: sample taken at primary tumor resection. TCR sequencing used whole RNA extracted from tumor and nontumor lung tissue, or from cryopreserved PBMC samples, without cell sorting. Libraries came from 5' RACE. TCRdb records NextSeq 500 as the sequencer. Clones were called with MiXCR by TCRdb after fastp trimmed the public reads at Q25, and only in-frame beta chains were retained. Entries are consolidated by CDR3 protein sequence, retaining the most common genes and DNA. In all, the sample holds 5,500 to 8,000 distinct CDR3 sequences, and around 5.8% of those were seen once. The biggest ten clones account for 6.5% to 8.5% of the sample. Sequences were derived from normal lung tissue next to the tumor, sampled at surgery. These receptors came from a female donor with early-stage non-small cell lung cancer.

This clonotype is medium-sized. The genes are TRBV4-1 and TRBJ2-3; D is ambiguous. CDR1 is MGHRA, CDR2 YSYEKL, per germline. The CDR3 has 16 amino acids. V was shortened by 0 bases and J by 0 bases, with 10 bases between the two germline ends. The CDR3 sequence: CASSQDIRGSTDTQYF. CDR3 nucleotides: TGCGCCAGCAGCCAAGATATCCGCGGAAGCACAGATACGCAGTATTTT.

Many counts were recorded for this clonotype. The chain carries TRBV28 and TRBJ2-1; D gene ambiguous. The CDR3 contains 13 residues. Between the trimmed V and J ends, which lost 2 bases and 6 bases, there was a span of 8 bases. CDR1 is MDHEN and CDR2 is SYDVKM in the germline V gene. The CDR3 DNA sequence: TGTGCCAGCAGTTTAAATTCGGGCAATGAGCAGTTCTTC. Encoded protein: CASSLNSGNEQFF.

This clonotype has a handful of counts. V gene TRBV11-2 combines with J gene TRBJ2-7, with D possibly TRBD1 on 5 matching bases. V dropped 1 base and J dropped 5 bases, with 9 bases sitting between them. CDR1 is SGHAT, CDR2 FQNNGV, per germline. This CDR3 comprises 13 residues. The CDR3 region is CASSLGRVDEQYF. The CDR3 DNA reads as TGTGCCAGCAGCTTAGGCAGGGTCGACGAGCAGTACTTC. The full variable domain, its missing parts supplied by reference TRBV11-2 and TRBJ2-7, is EAGVAQSPRYKIIEKRQSVAFWCNPISGHATLYWYQQILGQGPKLLIQFQNNGVVDDSQLPKDRFSAERLKGVDSTLKIQPAKLEDSAVYLCASSLGRVDEQYFGPGTRLTVT.

This clonotype is deemed medium-sized. The rearrangement links TRBV28 to TRBJ2-7, with a tentative D call TRBD1 (5 bases). There are 13 residues in the CDR3. Trimming took off 9 bases at V and 5 bases at J, with 17 bases between the two ends. Germline lookup yields CDR1 MDHEN and CDR2 SYDVKM. CDR3: CASLRAGFHEQYF. The CDR3 coding sequence is TGTGCCAGTCTTAGAGCAGGGTTCCACGAGCAGTACTTC.

The chain's CDR3 is CASSFAGGRDTQYF. Written as DNA, the CDR3 is TGTGCCAGCAGCTTCGCGGGAGGGAGAGATACGCAGTATTTT. This rearrangement joins TRBV7-3 to TRBJ2-3; TRBD2 agrees at 9 bases. Trimming removed 3 bases from V and 5 bases from J; junction bases left unmatched: 3. This CDR3 has 14 residues. From germline, CDR1 is SGHTA and CDR2 FQGTGA.

This clonotype is medium-sized (0.01 to 0.1%). The chain carries TRBV27 and TRBJ2-7; TRBD1 matches at 10 bases. Trimming took 4 bases from V and 4 from J; bases not matched to a gene: 7. The CDR3 is made up of 15 amino acids. The germline gives CDR1 MNHEY, CDR2 SMNVEV (reference sequence). CDR3 amino acids: CASSYGTGARYEQYF. CDR3 in DNA: TGTGCCAGCAGTTATGGGACAGGGGCGAGGTACGAGCAGTACTTC.

At least ten counts were recorded for this clonotype. The rearrangement links TRBV7-8 to TRBJ1-1; D unresolved. V shed 3 bases and J shed 5 bases, with 4 bases lying between them. Germline assignment: CDR1 SGHVS and CDR2 FQNEAQ. The CDR3 contains 11 residues. The CDR3 sequence: CASSFTTEAFF. The CDR3 DNA sequence: TGTGCCAGCAGCTTCACGACTGAAGCTTTCTTT.

This clonotype is labeled as medium-sized. The CDR3 does not end in the conserved phenylalanine or tryptophan, so this is likely a read error. It is unclear where the CDR3 begins or ends on the DNA, so no DNA is shown, and the CDR3 is as TCRdb lists it. V usage is TRBV2 and J usage is TRBJ2-1; TRBD1, as called in the table, went unchecked against the DNA. Germline loops: CDR1 SNHLY, CDR2 FYNNEI. The CDR3 is 13 amino acids in total, end residues counted. The CDR3 sequence is CASSDWLAGLGAL.

This clonotype has a count of ten or more. The rearrangement links TRBV5-1 to TRBJ2-5; possibly TRBD1 for D (5 bases). Looked up from germline, CDR1 is SGHRS and CDR2 is YFSETQ. V lost 6 bases and J 2 bases, leaving 11 bases between the germline ends. This CDR3 spans 13 amino acids. The DNA for the CDR3 is TGCGCCAGCATGCTGGGGCGGCAAGAGACCCAGTACTTC. It translates to CASMLGRQETQYF.

This clonotype has a handful of counts. The CDR3: CASSISTNEQYF. DNA for the CDR3: TGTGCCAGTAGTATAAGTACCAACGAGCAGTACTTC. This sequence joins TRBV19 and TRBJ2-7; D gene unclear. Trimming left V 2 bases short and J 5 bases short, with 7 bases between. CDR1 is LNHDA and CDR2 is SQIVND in the germline V gene (reference sequence). There are 12 residues in the CDR3.

This clonotype occurred a few times. The chain is built from TRBV10-3 and TRBJ2-7; 8 nucleotides agree with TRBD1. This CDR3 is 12 amino acids long. The ends lost 4 bases at V and 6 bases at J; junction bases unmatched: 2. CDR1 and CDR2 (germline): ENHRY, SYGVKD. Here the CDR3 DNA reads TGTGCCATCAGTGCGACAGGGGTCGAGCAGTACTTC. It translates to CAISATGVEQYF.

This clonotype has a count of ten or more. The chain links TRBV20-1 to TRBJ2-3; 7 nucleotides match TRBD2. The CDR3 contains 14 residues. CDR1 DFQATT and CDR2 SNEGSKA come from the germline V gene (reference sequence). Unmatched junction bases numbered 7, after V lost 4 bases and J lost 3 bases. The CDR3 loop reads CSANSLAVTDTQYF. CDR3 nucleotide sequence: TGCAGTGCTAACAGTCTAGCGGTGACAGATACGCAGTATTTT.

This clonotype is categorized as medium-sized (0.01 to 0.1%). This sequence joins TRBV9 and TRBJ1-6, with 7 bases matching TRBD1. The CDR3 extends over 19 amino acids. In germline, CDR1 is SGDLS, CDR2 YYNGEE. V trimming: 0 bases; J trimming: 3 bases; junction bases outside the gene matches: 12. CDR3 coding DNA: TGTGCCAGCAGCGTAGTCCCCCGATTGGGACAGTGCTATAATTCACCCCTCCACTTT. Protein sequence: CASSVVPRLGQCYNSPLHF.

This clonotype was detected many times. The chain has TRBV9 and TRBJ2-1, with a possible D match to TRBD2 (5 bases). Germline lookup yields CDR1 SGDLS and CDR2 YYNGEE. V was shortened by 0 bases and J by 8 bases, with 9 bases between the two germline ends. This CDR3 spans 13 amino acids. As DNA, the CDR3 is TGTGCCAGCAGCGTAGAATGGCGGGATGAGCAGTTCTTC. This gives the protein CASSVEWRDEQFF.